The 25 T cell receptor beta chains below were found in one sample sequenced in a study of blood T cell repertoires in COVID-19. TCRdb's table, derived via immunoSEQ multiplex PCR, lists solely in-frame clones and lacks some. The sample has under 100,000 clones, roughly four fifths seen once. Sequenced sample: peripheral blood. These receptors originate from a man in his fifties or sixties with acute or convalescent COVID-19.

The gene calls are TRBV7-2 and TRBJ1-2, with 9 bases matching TRBD1. This CDR3 contains 14 residues. With 4 bases clipped from V and 5 bases from J, the junction kept 5 bases outside the gene matches. The germline CDR1 and CDR2 sequences are SGHTA and FQGNSA. CDR3 residues: CASSSRDRVYGYTF. CDR3 sequence (DNA): TGTGCCAGCAGCTCCCGGGACAGGGTTTATGGCTACACCTTC.

This clone was counted a single time. The V gene is TRBV11-2, the J gene TRBJ2-5; 7 bases line up with TRBD2. Germline CDR1 is SGHAT and CDR2 is FQNNGV. The CDR3 has 14 amino acids. V lost 4 bases and J lost 2; bases outside the gene matches: 4. The CDR3 region is CASSSPGGQETQYF. As DNA, the CDR3 is TGTGCCAGCAGCTCCCCGGGGGGACAAGAGACCCAGTACTTC.

This rearrangement joins TRBV5-4 to TRBJ2-3; D unclear. The CDR3 runs to 16 residues. Trimming took 0 bases from V and 0 from J, leaving 11 bases between them. The germline gives CDR1 SGHNT, CDR2 YYREEE (reference sequence). The CDR3 nucleotides read TGTGCCAGCAGCTTGGCCCCCGCAGGCAGCACAGATACGCAGTATTTT. Residues: CASSLAPAGSTDTQYF.

This clone was found once. The gene calls are TRBV10-3 and TRBJ1-1; D possibly corresponds to TRBD1 (6 bases). V lost 8 bases and J lost 2, with 12 bases in between. Germline CDR1 ENHRY, CDR2 SYGVKD. The CDR3 totals 13 residues. The CDR3 here is CAILAGDNTEAFF. As DNA, the CDR3 is TGTGCCATCTTAGCAGGGGATAACACTGAAGCTTTCTTT.

This clone was observed a few times. The V gene is TRBV18, the J gene TRBJ2-2; D is uncertain. V was pared by 1 base and J by 4 bases, with 7 bases between. Germline CDR1 is KGHSH and CDR2 is LQKENI. The CDR3 sequence is 14 residues long. The CDR3 protein is CASSPRHPTGELFF. The CDR3 DNA follows: TGTGCCAGCTCACCACGGCACCCCACCGGGGAGCTGTTTTTT.

V is TRBV7-6 and J is TRBJ1-1; 7 positions agree with TRBD1. V trimming: 0 bases; J trimming: 2 bases; junction bases outside the gene matches: 6. The length of the CDR3 is 16 residues. Germline V lookup: CDR1 SGHVS, CDR2 FNYEAQ. CDR3 sequence: CASSLAQGQINTEAFF. The CDR3 DNA follows: TGTGCCAGCAGCTTAGCGCAGGGACAGATAAACACTGAAGCTTTCTTT.

The chain is built from TRBV30 and TRBJ1-1; no reliable D call. Between the trimmed V and J ends, which lost 5 bases and 11 bases, there was a span of 18 bases. The CDR3 extends over 12 amino acids. Per the germline V gene, CDR1 is GTSNPN and CDR2 is SVGIG (reference sequence). CDR3 in DNA: TGTGCCTGGGGATCAGGCATAAGTCAGGCTTTCTTT. Translating gives CAWGSGISQAFF. Together with reference TRBV30 and TRBJ1-1, the CDR3 gives the full variable domain: SQTIHQWPATLVQPVGSPLSLECTVEGTSNPNLYWYRQAAGRGLQLLFYSVGIGQISSEVPQNLSASRPQDRQFILSSKKLLLSDSGFYLCAWGSGISQAFFGQGTRLTVV.

This clone appeared once. V is TRBV7-6 and J is TRBJ2-1; D remains ambiguous. The CDR3 has 13 residues. Between the trimmed V and J ends, which lost 0 bases and 7 bases, there was a span of 7 bases. The germline CDR1 and CDR2 sequences are SGHVS and FNYEAQ. The CDR3 DNA reads TGTGCCAGCAGCTTAGCGACAAGAAATGAGCAGTTCTTC. This translates into CASSLATRNEQFF. The full variable domain, its missing parts supplied by reference TRBV7-6 and TRBJ2-1, is GAGVSQSPRYKVTKRGQDVALRCDPISGHVSLYWYRQALGQGPEFLTYFNYEAQQDKSGLPNDRFSAERPEGSISTLTIQRTEQRDSAMYRCASSLATRNEQFFGPGTRLTVL.

This chain links TRBV28 with TRBJ1-2; 7 nucleotides line up with TRBD1. The germline V gene encodes CDR1 MDHEN and CDR2 SYDVKM. After removal of 6 bases from V and 6 bases from J, the junction contained 13 bases not matched to a gene. The length of the CDR3 is 15 residues. In nucleotides, the CDR3 is TGTGCCAGCAGACCCGTGGACAGGCCGTTCAATGGCTACACCTTC. Its protein product is CASRPVDRPFNGYTF.

The chain links TRBV19 to TRBJ2-5; 7 nucleotides line up with TRBD2. The germline V gene encodes CDR1 LNHDA and CDR2 SQIVND (reference sequence). The CDR3 sequence is 13 residues long. Germline trimming cut 6 bases from V and 2 bases from J; bases unmatched to any gene: 3. The CDR3 DNA follows: TGTGCCAGTAGGAGAGCGGGACAAGAGACCCAGTACTTC. The encoded protein is CASRRAGQETQYF.

This rearrangement joins TRBV9 to TRBJ1-3, with D maybe TRBD1 (5 bases). Germline CDR1 reads SGDLS; CDR2 reads YYNGEE. V shed 0 bases and J shed 4 bases, with 14 bases lying between them. The length of the CDR3 is 16 residues. CDR3 in DNA: TGTGCCAGCAGCGTAGCTCCCCAGGGAACCGGAAACACCATATATTTT. Protein product: CASSVAPQGTGNTIYF. Supplemented by reference TRBV9 and TRBJ1-3, the full variable domain reads DSGVTQTPKHLITATGQRVTLRCSPRSGDLSVYWYQQSLDQGLQFLIQYYNGEERAKGNILERFSAQQFPDLHSELNLSSLELGDSALYFCASSVAPQGTGNTIYFGEGSWLTVV.

The chain joins TRBV15 to TRBJ1-4; D perhaps matches TRBD1 (5 bases). V lost 5 bases, J lost 1 base, and 14 bases lay in between. Looked up from germline, CDR1 is LNHNV and CDR2 is YYDKDF (reference sequence). This CDR3 has 16 amino acids. The DNA of the CDR3 is TGTGCCACCAGCCCCCGGGGAGGGGTAACTAATGAAAAACTGTTTTTT. Protein sequence: CATSPRGGVTNEKLFF.

The rearrangement uses TRBV3-1 (or the pseudogene TRBV3-2) and TRBJ1-2, with 11 bases identical to TRBD1. The J segment lost 8 bases and the V segment lost 5 bases, leaving 7 bases of the junction unmatched. CDR1 is LGHDT and CDR2 is YNNKEL in the germline V gene (reference sequence). CDR3 size: 14 residues. CDR3 in DNA: TGTGCCAGCAGCTACTTAGGGACAGGGGGAGGCTACACCTTC. Encoded protein: CASSYLGTGGGYTF.

The chain carries TRBV28 and TRBJ1-2; D may be TRBD1 (5 bases). CDR1 and CDR2 from the germline V gene are MDHEN and SYDVKM. V was clipped by 7 bases and J by 5 bases, with 14 bases between them. The CDR3 is 13 amino acids. In DNA form, the CDR3 reads TGTGCCAGCACTAATCCCGGGGGGTATGGCTACACCTTC. Protein sequence: CASTNPGGYGYTF.

This clone was counted a single time. This sequence joins TRBV19 and TRBJ1-4; no clear D. V was shortened by 2 bases and J by 8 bases, with 3 bases between the two germline ends. Per germline, CDR1 LNHDA and CDR2 SQIVND (reference sequence). This CDR3 region has 11 residues. Here the CDR3 DNA reads TGTGCCAGTAGTATACGGGAAAAACTGTTTTTT. Translation: CASSIREKLFF.

The chain is built from TRBV19 and TRBJ2-7, with TRBD1 matching over 8 bases. CDR1 is LNHDA and CDR2 is SQIVND in the germline V gene (reference sequence). V dropped 7 bases and J dropped 5; count of bases not matched to a gene: 4. CDR3 size: 12 residues. This chain's CDR3 is CASTDRGHEQYF. CDR3 nucleotides: TGTGCCAGTACAGACAGGGGTCACGAGCAGTACTTC.

The chain links TRBV5-6 to TRBJ2-7; possibly TRBD2 for D (6 bases). V was pared by 2 bases and J by 4 bases, with 10 bases between. This CDR3 is 13 amino acids long. Per the germline V gene, CDR1 is SGHDT and CDR2 is YYEEEE. The CDR3: CASSLKGLYEQYF. DNA of the CDR3: TGTGCCAGCAGCTTAAAGGGACTTTACGAGCAGTACTTC.

The V call is TRBV6-2 or TRBV6-3, the J call TRBJ2-2, with a possible D match to TRBD1 (5 bases). Trimming took 2 bases from V and 6 from J, leaving 10 bases between them. This CDR3 is 14 amino acids long. Per the germline V gene, CDR1 is MNHEY and CDR2 is SVGEGT. In DNA form, the CDR3 reads TGTGCCAGCAGTTACGGGGCATTACCCGGGGAGCTGTTTTTT. This encodes CASSYGALPGELFF.

In its sample, this clone was seen once. The rearrangement joins TRBV5-6 to TRBJ2-7, with D possibly matching TRBD2 (6 bases). CDR1 SGHDT and CDR2 YYEEEE come from the germline V gene. CDR3 length: 14 amino acids. V was cut by 4 bases and J by 3 bases, with 14 bases left in between. The CDR3 loop is CASSTGTGDYEQYF. CDR3 bases: TGTGCCAGCAGCACCGGGACTGGAGACTACGAGCAGTACTTC.

The chain couples TRBV7-2 to TRBJ1-1, with D unclear. Trimming took 2 bases from V and 4 from J, leaving 8 bases between them. The CDR3 spans 13 residues. Germline CDR1 SGHTA, CDR2 FQGNSA. The CDR3 DNA follows: TGTGCCAGCAGCTTAATCGGGAGCACTGAAGCTTTCTTT. This gives the protein CASSLIGSTEAFF.

The CDR3 sequence is CASRNTEAFF. CDR3 in DNA: TGTGCCAGCCGGAACACTGAAGCTTTCTTT. The gene calls are TRBV6-5 and TRBJ1-1; D is uncertain. The CDR3 has 10 amino acids. Trimming took off 8 bases at V and 1 base at J, with 2 bases between the two ends. CDR1 is MNHEY and CDR2 is SVGAGI in the germline V gene.

The chain employs TRBV6-6 and TRBJ2-3; TRBD1 matches at 7 bases. The junction had 5 bases not matched to a gene; V was cut back by 5 bases and J by 3 bases. Germline CDR1 and CDR2: MNHNY and SVGAGI (reference sequence). The CDR3 sequence is 14 residues long. CDR3 sequence (DNA): TGTGCCAGCAGTCCCCCGACAGGGACAGATACGCAGTATTTT. It yields the protein CASSPPTGTDTQYF.

The V call is TRBV5-6, the J call TRBJ1-4, with TRBD1 matching over 7 bases. The CDR3 runs to 12 residues. Looked up from germline, CDR1 is SGHDT and CDR2 is YYEEEE. The ends lost 3 bases at V and 13 bases at J; junction bases unmatched: 6. CDR3 amino acids: CASSYDRERLFF. Here the CDR3 DNA reads TGTGCCAGCAGCTACGACAGGGAGAGACTGTTTTTT.

This rearrangement joins TRBV16 to TRBJ1-5, with TRBD1 matching 7 bases. The length of the CDR3 is 15 residues. After removal of 4 bases from V and 2 bases from J, the junction contained 5 bases not matched to a gene. CDR1 is KGHSY, CDR2 FQNENV, per germline. The CDR3 is CASSPSTGGNQPQHF. CDR3 nucleotides: TGTGCCAGCAGCCCAAGTACAGGGGGCAATCAGCCCCAGCATTTT.

This clone has just a few counts. The V gene is TRBV7-2, the J gene TRBJ2-3, with 7 bases fitting TRBD2. This CDR3 is built from 15 residues. Per the germline V gene, CDR1 is SGHTA and CDR2 is FQGNSA. After removal of 6 bases from V and 0 bases from J, the junction contained 6 bases not matched to a gene. The CDR3 DNA sequence: TGTGCCAGCAGTCAACGGGGGGATAGCACAGATACGCAGTATTTT. It codes for CASSQRGDSTDTQYF.